The next 5 T cell receptor beta chains were all read from a single sample in a study of T-cell reconstitution after alpha-beta-depleted transplantation in children. TCRbeta library construction was performed incorporating unique molecular identifiers. TCRdb analysed the PCR reads with MiXCR anew, one entry per CDR3 protein. This table holds fewer than 700,000 distinct CDR3 sequences, 10% to 15% found once. Sequenced here: PBMCs, mostly from graft donor cells, sampled 360 days after TCRalphabeta/CD19-depleted stem cell transplant. Every receptor here comes from a male patient aged 10 to 17 who had a stem cell transplant for acute myeloid leukemia, so the T cells may come from the graft donor.

This clonotype has a handful of counts. The chain joins TRBV4-3 to TRBJ2-1; D remains unclear. The germline gives CDR1 LGHNA, CDR2 YSLEER. There are 14 residues in the CDR3. Trimming removed 4 bases at V and 8 bases at J, with 15 bases between. The CDR3 reads CASSLKWSLDEQFF. The DNA for the CDR3 is TGCGCCAGCAGCCTCAAATGGTCCTTAGATGAGCAGTTCTTC.

This chain joins TRBV5-8 and TRBJ2-1, with 13 bases matching TRBD2. Germline CDR1 is SGHTS and CDR2 is YDEGEE. The V gene end was trimmed by 5 bases and the J gene end by 7 bases; junction bases not matched to a gene: 6. The CDR3 runs to 15 residues. CDR3 DNA: TGTGCCAGCAGAGAGGGACTAGCGGGGCGGAATGAGCAGTTCTTC. Translating it yields CASREGLAGRNEQFF.

V gene TRBV27 combines with J gene TRBJ2-7; 15 nucleotides align to TRBD2. With V trimmed by 6 bases and J by 6 bases, 6 bases remained unmatched. The CDR3 runs 15 residues. CDR1 is MNHEY, CDR2 SMNVEV, per germline (reference sequence). The chain's CDR3 is CASSFGTSGRLEQYF. The CDR3 DNA reads as TGTGCCAGCAGCTTTGGGACTAGCGGGAGGCTCGAGCAGTACTTC.

This clonotype was detected many times. The chain links TRBV27 to TRBJ2-7, with TRBD2 as a possible D gene (5 bases). Germline-derived CDR1 and CDR2 are MNHEY and SMNVEV (reference sequence). V lost 5 bases and J 0 bases, leaving 11 bases between the germline ends. The CDR3 has 14 amino acids. The CDR3 sequence: CASSPFRGSYEQYF. The CDR3 nucleotides read TGTGCCAGCAGTCCTTTCCGGGGCTCCTACGAGCAGTACTTC.

This clonotype occurred a few times. Here the CDR3 DNA reads TGTGCCAGCAGACACGGGACTAGCGGAAACTCCTACAATGAGCAGTTCTTC. It is translated as CASRHGTSGNSYNEQFF. This chain connects TRBV6-1 to TRBJ2-1, with TRBD2 identical over 11 bases. Germline V gene sequence: CDR1 MNHNS, CDR2 SASEGT. Germline trimming cut 6 bases from V and 0 bases from J; bases unmatched to any gene: 7. This CDR3 has 17 residues.